These T cell receptor beta chains were read from a single sample in a study of T cells after yellow fever vaccination. TCRdb independently ran MiXCR on the 5' RACE reads; one entry per CDR3 protein. Of around 310,000 distinct CDR3 sequences in the sample, roughly 4.3% were seen once. This specimen was PBMCs, taken 5 days after the yellow fever booster vaccination. The receptors shown here come from a man aged 18-30 years who received the YFV17D yellow fever vaccine. The CDR3 runs from the conserved cysteine through the conserved F or W. D genes are given only for firm matches. Size is stated for part of the rows, as once, few or many counts, or as a class when the clone is expanded.

CDR3 DNA,CDR3 protein,J gene,V gene,clone size,D gene
TGTGCCAGCAGGCGGAACCTTGGCTCTGGAAACACCATATATTTT,CASRRNLGSGNTIYF,TRBJ1-3,TRBV6-5,-,-
TGTGCCAGCAGTCCACAGGGATCAGCTAACTATGGCTACACCTTC,CASSPQGSANYGYTF,TRBJ1-2,TRBV12-3/TRBV12-4,-,-
TGTGCCATCAGTGAAGAAGCGGGGGTGGGAAACATTCAGTACTTC,CAISEEAGVGNIQYF,TRBJ2-4,TRBV10-3,many,TRBD2
TGCGCCAGCAGCACCGGGACTAGCCACAATGAGCAGTTCTTC,CASSTGTSHNEQFF,TRBJ2-1,TRBV5-1,few,TRBD2
TGTGCCAGCAGCGCCTATGCAGGGGGGAGGACAGATACGCAGTATTTT,CASSAYAGGRTDTQYF,TRBJ2-3,TRBV5-4,few,-
TGCGCCAGCAGCCACAACCCGACTAGCGGGTCCTACAATGAGCAGTTCTTC,CASSHNPTSGSYNEQFF,TRBJ2-1,TRBV4-1,few,TRBD2
TGTGCCAGCTCAGGGTCGAAGATGCTAGCGGGGGGATACAATGAGCAGTTCTTC,CASSGSKMLAGGYNEQFF,TRBJ2-1,TRBV18,few,TRBD2
TGTGCCAGCAGTCAGACCGGGGGCGAGACCCAGTACTTC,CASSQTGGETQYF,TRBJ2-5,TRBV7-3,few,-
TGTGCCAGCAGTTTTGCTCAGGGCGGGGAGCTGTTTTTT,CASSFAQGGELFF,TRBJ2-2,TRBV6-5,many,-
TGTGCCAGCCAGACAGGGGATTCCTATAATTCACCCCTCCACTTT,CASQTGDSYNSPLHF,TRBJ1-6,TRBV25-1,-,TRBD1
TGCAGTGCGCTGGGACTTTCCAGCTCCTACAATGAGCAGTTCTTC,CSALGLSSSYNEQFF,TRBJ2-1,TRBV20-1,many,-
TGCGCCAGCAGCTTGGTGGACAGGGAGAATGAAAAACTGTTTTTT,CASSLVDRENEKLFF,TRBJ1-4,TRBV5-1,many,TRBD1
TGTGCCAGCAGCACGTCCCCCCAAAGAGAAGGGGGGTCCACAGATACGCAGTATTTT,CASSTSPQREGGSTDTQYF,TRBJ2-3,TRBV7-8,many,-
TGCAGTGCTTGGTCCTCGGGACACCCGAACACTGAAGCTTTCTTT,CSAWSSGHPNTEAFF,TRBJ1-1,TRBV20-1,many,-
TGTGCCAGCAGTTTGTCCCTCGGGACCGTGGGGAATGAGCAGTTCTTC,CASSLSLGTVGNEQFF,TRBJ2-1,TRBV27,few,-
TGTGCCAACCGCCGGAACACCGGGGAGCTGTTTTTT,CANRRNTGELFF,TRBJ2-2,TRBV10-3,many,-
TGTGCCAGCAGCTTAGGCCAAGAGACCCAGTACTTC,CASSLGQETQYF,TRBJ2-5,TRBV5-1,many,-
TGTGCCAGCAGCTTCGTGCCCTCTAATGAGCAGTTCTTC,CASSFVPSNEQFF,TRBJ2-1,TRBV6-2/TRBV6-3,-,-